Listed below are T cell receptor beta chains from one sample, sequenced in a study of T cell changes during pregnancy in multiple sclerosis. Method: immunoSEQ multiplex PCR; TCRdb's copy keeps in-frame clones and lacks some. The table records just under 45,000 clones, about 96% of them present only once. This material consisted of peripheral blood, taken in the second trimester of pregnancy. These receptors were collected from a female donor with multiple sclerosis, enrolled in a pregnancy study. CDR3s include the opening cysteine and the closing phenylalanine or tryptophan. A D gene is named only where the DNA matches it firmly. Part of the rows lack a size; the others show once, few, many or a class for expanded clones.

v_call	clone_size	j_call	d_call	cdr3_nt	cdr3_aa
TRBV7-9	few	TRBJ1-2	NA	TGTGCCAGCAGCTTCCATGTAGACCTCACGGGGGATGGCTACACCTTC	CASSFHVDLTGDGYTF
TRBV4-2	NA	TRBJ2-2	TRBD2	TGTGCCACTCGGACTAGCGGGGGGTTTAACACCGGGGAGCTGTTTTTT	CATRTSGGFNTGELFF
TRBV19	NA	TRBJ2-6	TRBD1	TGTGCCAGTAGTATTTACAGGGGGCCTGAGTCTGGGGCCAACGTCCTGACTTTC	CASSIYRGPESGANVLTF
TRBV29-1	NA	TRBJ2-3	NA	TGCAGCTCTCGAGGCACAGATACGCAGTATTTT	CSSRGTDTQYF
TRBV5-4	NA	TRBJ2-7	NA	TGTGCCAGCAGCTTGCTAGTCGGTCCAGTAACCTACGAGCAGTACTTC	CASSLLVGPVTYEQYF
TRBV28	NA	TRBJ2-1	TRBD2	TGTGCCAGCACCTTGTCAGGACTAGCGGGAAGGGGTGAGCAGTTCTTC	CASTLSGLAGRGEQFF
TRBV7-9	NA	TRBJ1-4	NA	TGTGCCAGCAGCTTCCTGGCGGGGGTGACTAATGAAAAACTGTTTTTT	CASSFLAGVTNEKLFF
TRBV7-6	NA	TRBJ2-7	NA	TGTGCCAGCAGCTTAGGCCCGGGGGCCTACGAGCAGTACTTC	CASSLGPGAYEQYF
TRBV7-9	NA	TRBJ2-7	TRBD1	TGTGCCAGCAGCTTGACAGGGAAACTAGGCTACGAGCAGTACTTC	CASSLTGKLGYEQYF
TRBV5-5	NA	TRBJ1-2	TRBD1	TGTGCCAGCAGCTTGCTCTATAAGGCAGGGGGCTATGGCTACACCTTC	CASSLLYKAGGYGYTF
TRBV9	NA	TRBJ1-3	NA	TGTGCCAGCAGCGTAGGGACGGGGGGAGGCACCATATATTTT	CASSVGTGGGTIYF
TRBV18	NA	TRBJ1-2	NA	TGTGCCAGCTCACCAGGGGGGAACTATGGCTACACCTTC	CASSPGGNYGYTF
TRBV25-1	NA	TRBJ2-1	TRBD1	TGTGCCAGCAGCGCTGATGGGACAGACCGTAACAATGAGCAGTTCTTC	CASSADGTDRNNEQFF
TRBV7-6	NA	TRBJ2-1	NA	TGTGCCAGCAGCTTAGAAGGGGGACAATGGAATGAGCAGTTCTTC	CASSLEGGQWNEQFF
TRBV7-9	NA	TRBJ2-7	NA	TGTGCCAGCAGCTTAACGGGGGGCGAATCCTACGAGCAGTACTTC	CASSLTGGESYEQYF
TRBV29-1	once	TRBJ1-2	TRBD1	TGCAGCGTTGTCGGCAGGGGGAGAAATTATGGCTACACCTTC	CSVVGRGRNYGYTF
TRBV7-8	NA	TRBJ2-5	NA	TGTGCCAGCAGCGAGATCAGGGGAGATAAGCTGGCCCAGTACTTC	CASSEIRGDKLAQYF
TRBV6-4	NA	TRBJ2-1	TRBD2	TGTGCCAGCAGTGACTCTAGCGGGTCCTACAATGAGCAGTTCTTC	CASSDSSGSYNEQFF
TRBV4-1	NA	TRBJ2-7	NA	TGCGCCAGCAGCCAAGTGGGACTCTACGAGCAGTACTTC	CASSQVGLYEQYF
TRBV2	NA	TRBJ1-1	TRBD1	TGTGCCAGCACCCCTCGACAGGGGGCGAGGGGCACTGAAGCTTTCTTT	CASTPRQGARGTEAFF
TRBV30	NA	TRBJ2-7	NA	TGTGCCTGGAGCTCTTCACCTAGAGGCTCCTACGAGCAGTACTTC	CAWSSSPRGSYEQYF
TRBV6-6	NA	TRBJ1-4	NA	TGTGCCAGCAGTTCGACTGGGGAGATCGAAAAACTGTTTTTT	CASSSTGEIEKLFF
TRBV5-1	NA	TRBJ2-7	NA	TGCGCCAGCAGCTTGGAGTGGAGAGAAGCCTACGAGCAGTACTTC	CASSLEWREAYEQYF
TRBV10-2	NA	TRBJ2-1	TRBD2	TGCGCCAGCAGCTGGGCCGGGACTAGCGGGGGGGCGAATGAGCAGTTCTTC	CASSWAGTSGGANEQFF
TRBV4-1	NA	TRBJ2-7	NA	TGCGCCAGCAGCCCCCCTCCAGGATCAGAGCAATCCTACGAGCAGTACTTC	CASSPPPGSEQSYEQYF
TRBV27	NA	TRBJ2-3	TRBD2	TGTGCCAGCAGCCGGGGACTAGCCCGGGATACGCAGTATTTT	CASSRGLARDTQYF
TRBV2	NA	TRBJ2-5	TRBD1	TGTGCCAGCAGTTCCGAGGGGGCTCAAGAGACCCAGTACTTC	CASSSEGAQETQYF
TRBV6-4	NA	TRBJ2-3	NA	TGTGCCAGCAGTGACACGTGGGATCGGGGGAGCACAGATACGCAGTATTTT	CASSDTWDRGSTDTQYF
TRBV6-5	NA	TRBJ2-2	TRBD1	TGTGCCAGCAGTAGGACAGGGGGAACCGGGGAGCTGTTTTTT	CASSRTGGTGELFF
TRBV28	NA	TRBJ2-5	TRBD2	TGTGCCAGCAGTGCCGCACTAGCGGGAGGGCAAGAGACCCAGTACTTC	CASSAALAGGQETQYF
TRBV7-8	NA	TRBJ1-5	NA	TGTGCCAGCAGCCCGTCGGGGGTCCCCAATCAGCCCCAGCATTTT	CASSPSGVPNQPQHF
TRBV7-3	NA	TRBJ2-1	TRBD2	TGTGCCAGCAGCCCCCGGGGGGGATCGTACAATGAGCAGTTCTTC	CASSPRGGSYNEQFF
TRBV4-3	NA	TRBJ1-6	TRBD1	TGCGCCAGCAGCCAAGGAGGGACAGGGTCACCCCTCCACTTT	CASSQGGTGSPLHF
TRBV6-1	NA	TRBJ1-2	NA	TGTGCCAGCAGTGAGTACAGGGAGTCGAATGGCTACACCTTC	CASSEYRESNGYTF
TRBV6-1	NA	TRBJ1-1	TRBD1	TGTGCCAGCAGTGAGGGGGGACAGATGAACACTGAAGCTTTCTTT	CASSEGGQMNTEAFF
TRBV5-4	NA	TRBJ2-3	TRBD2	TGTGCCAGCAGCAAACGACTAGCGGGGGGGTCGGATACGCAGTATTTT	CASSKRLAGGSDTQYF